The rows below give T cell receptor beta chains drawn from one sample of a study of CD8 T cells in ankylosing spondylitis. TCRdb reanalysed the 5' RACE reads using MiXCR and keeps one entry per CDR3 protein. The top ten clones hold 6.5% to 7% of a sample with approximately 260,000 distinct CDR3 sequences, less than 10% of them seen once. Sequencing input: blood, either unsorted or a sorted T cell fraction (not recorded which). The receptors derive from a male donor with ankylosing spondylitis or in good health (not recorded which). Both conserved end residues are part of each CDR3.

len: 15
j_gene: TRBJ1-4
v_gene: TRBV5-1
CDR3aa: CASSLAEVSNEKLFF

len: 18
j_gene: TRBJ2-1
v_gene: TRBV3-1
CDR3aa: CASSQLAGGFSSYNEQFF

len: 15
j_gene: TRBJ1-2
v_gene: TRBV6-5
CDR3aa: CASSYSPRGVYGYTF

len: 14
j_gene: TRBJ2-6
v_gene: TRBV30
CDR3aa: CAWAGGSGANVLTF

len: 13
j_gene: TRBJ2-7
v_gene: TRBV7-3
CDR3aa: CASSPGPRGEQYF

len: 12
j_gene: TRBJ2-7
v_gene: TRBV18
CDR3aa: CASSPDRGEQYF

len: 15
j_gene: TRBJ2-5
v_gene: TRBV28
CDR3aa: CASKRDRAPEETQYF

len: 13
j_gene: TRBJ2-2
v_gene: TRBV5-1
CDR3aa: CASSRDITGELFF

len: 15
j_gene: TRBJ1-2
v_gene: TRBV9
CDR3aa: CASSDGTGFNYGYTF

len: 13
j_gene: TRBJ2-3
v_gene: TRBV7-3
CDR3aa: CASSRSSGDTQYF

len: 21
j_gene: TRBJ2-7
v_gene: TRBV15
CDR3aa: CATSRDPEGTGILGAPYEQYF

len: 12
j_gene: TRBJ2-3
v_gene: TRBV5-1
CDR3aa: CASSQGEGEQYF

len: 15
j_gene: TRBJ1-5
v_gene: TRBV6-1
CDR3aa: CASSDLWGGDQPQHF

len: 13
j_gene: TRBJ2-5
v_gene: TRBV12-3/TRBV12-4
CDR3aa: CASSLAGWETQYF

len: 15
j_gene: TRBJ2-1
v_gene: TRBV12-3/TRBV12-4
CDR3aa: CASSLLAGGPGEQFF

len: 16
j_gene: TRBJ2-3
v_gene: TRBV12-3/TRBV12-4
CDR3aa: CASSLKAGGWADTQYF

len: 20
j_gene: TRBJ1-3
v_gene: TRBV15
CDR3aa: CATSRDLGILGGNSGNTIYF

len: 15
j_gene: TRBJ2-7
v_gene: TRBV5-1
CDR3aa: CASSLVSDSTREQYF

len: 22
j_gene: TRBJ2-5
v_gene: TRBV5-1
CDR3aa: CASSLGGSLNPGGNRIRETQYF

len: 14
j_gene: TRBJ2-5
v_gene: TRBV4-2
CDR3aa: CASSSRVFQETQYF

len: 13
j_gene: TRBJ1-5
v_gene: TRBV20-1
CDR3aa: CSALDRGSQPQHF

len: 14
j_gene: TRBJ1-1
v_gene: TRBV6-5
CDR3aa: CASSYSAPNTEAFF

len: 15
j_gene: TRBJ2-2
v_gene: TRBV25-1
CDR3aa: CASSEPIGTAGELFF

len: 14
j_gene: TRBJ2-5
v_gene: TRBV7-2
CDR3aa: CASTSIGGEETQYF

len: 14
j_gene: TRBJ1-2
v_gene: TRBV19
CDR3aa: CASSIRTEPETYTF

len: 15
j_gene: TRBJ1-1
v_gene: TRBV12-3/TRBV12-4
CDR3aa: CASSSRGPENTEAFF

len: 12
j_gene: TRBJ1-2
v_gene: TRBV18
CDR3aa: CASSQDGYGYTF

len: 14
j_gene: TRBJ1-3
v_gene: TRBV29-1
CDR3aa: CSGGTGGSGNTIYF

len: 14
j_gene: TRBJ2-3
v_gene: TRBV20-1
CDR3aa: CSARDIGGANTQYF

len: 11
j_gene: TRBJ1-4
v_gene: TRBV12-3/TRBV12-4
CDR3aa: CASSLDRLLFF

len: 15
j_gene: TRBJ2-3
v_gene: TRBV6-1
CDR3aa: CASSGAGTSVDTQYF

len: 16
j_gene: TRBJ1-2
v_gene: TRBV24-1
CDR3aa: CATSDSGGPTNYGYTF

len: 11
j_gene: TRBJ2-5
v_gene: TRBV20-1
CDR3aa: CSVISQETQYF

len: 16
j_gene: TRBJ2-2
v_gene: TRBV5-1
CDR3aa: CASSLGQGAYTGELFF

len: 16
j_gene: TRBJ2-3
v_gene: TRBV18
CDR3aa: CASSPEGGRSADTQYF

len: 12
j_gene: TRBJ1-2
v_gene: TRBV27
CDR3aa: CASRSAFRGYTF

len: 14
j_gene: TRBJ2-2
v_gene: TRBV6-1
CDR3aa: CASKTALNTGELFF

len: 17
j_gene: TRBJ2-1
v_gene: TRBV3-1
CDR3aa: CATCPFPSGSSYNEQFF

len: 15
j_gene: TRBJ1-2
v_gene: TRBV6-5
CDR3aa: CASSYLSAGVDGYTF

len: 13
j_gene: TRBJ1-2
v_gene: TRBV20-1
CDR3aa: CSASPPAGYGYTF

len: 15
j_gene: TRBJ1-1
v_gene: TRBV7-2
CDR3aa: CASSLGNLGRNEAFF

len: 15
j_gene: TRBJ2-2
v_gene: TRBV5-1
CDR3aa: CASSDTGGFTGELFF